This T cell receptor beta chain was sequenced during a study of early T cells in non-severe SARS-CoV-2 infection. In the study overall: Unsorted whole-blood RNA was sequenced in bulk, leaving chains unpaired. Study-level results: The VDJdb matching leaned toward anti-spike CD8 responses and overlooked private and CD4 specificities.

This clonotype has a count of ten or more. The antigen remains undetermined. There are 13 residues in the CDR3. Germline V gene sequence: CDR1 SNHLY, CDR2 FYNNEI. The V end was cut by 7 bases, the J end by 5 bases, with 14 bases between. The TCR library protocol attached unique molecular identifiers to the individual cDNA molecules. MiXCR, applied by TCRdb to the 5' RACE reads, yields one record per CDR3 protein. The table lists 35,000 to 45,000 distinct CDR3 sequences, approximately 6.5% of them singletons. The input for sequencing was whole blood, taken at baseline. The chain employs TRBV2 and TRBJ2-5; D is uncertain. The receptor was derived from an adult who was a healthcare worker with PCR-confirmed SARS-CoV-2 infection or an uninfected control (not recorded which). The CDR3 loop is CASNEQLGETQYF. CDR3 nucleotides: TGTGCCAGCAACGAACAGCTGGGGGAGACCCAGTACTTC.